Sequencing of this T cell receptor (beta chain) was carried out in a study of blood T cell repertoires in COVID-19 (dated by TCRdb to between 2020 and 2021). With regard to the full study: Collaborator samples came from the United States, Italy and Spain and covered acute and convalescent phases of COVID-19. The prospective study material was composed of cDNA or gDNA derived from T cells, B-cell-depleted T cells, or PBMCs. Subjects who had been exposed to COVID-19, were actively infected with it, or had recovered from it provided the deeply sampled blood TCRbeta repertoires that made up the dataset. The repertoires were released in a freely available public database intended as a resource for research on the immune response to SARS-CoV-2. The samples were drawn from the first 160 participants of the ongoing ImmuneRACE study and from 1,254 subjects provided by 6 global collaborators. The sample metadata nearly always contained a de-identified subject ID, COVID-19 status, age in years and sex. Where HLA class I and class II types were available, the types were taken from metadata supplied by the sample provider, not from assay-based typing. General findings and caveats noted by the study authors: Clinical and demographic metadata were provided uncurated, with the amount varying by source and participant.

Each collaborating institution followed its own protocols to collect whole blood in K2EDTA tubes. Collaborator samples were shipped for TCRbeta analysis as frozen whole blood, isolated PBMCs, or DNA extracted from either sample type. Concerning this clone: Its antigen has not been determined. No clone much larger than this one lies a single base away; base qualities are absent.

The immunoSEQ Assay, a bias-controlled multiplex PCR, was used to amplify TCRbeta CDR3 regions from genomic DNA. The study's processing was this. The number of nucleated cells in each sample was estimated by amplification of reference gene primers within the assay. To quantify the absolute abundance of each unique TCRbeta CDR3 rearrangement, sequence reads were collapsed and filtered. For each sample, productive Simpson clonality was calculated as the square root of Simpson's diversity index over productive rearrangements. Sourced from immuneACCESS, this table was stored by TCRdb with only in-frame sequences that have V and J called. A share of the clones is absent; for the studies checked, an unresolved V gene accounts for under half, and the remainder has no known explanation. The V and J calls and clone size are taken from that table; D and trimming were inferred from the DNA. The sample contains approximately 240,000 clones, around 81% of them found a single time. The ten top clones hold more than 6% of the sample.

Reading the germline V gene gives CDR1 SGHRS and CDR2 YFSETQ. The CDR3 spans 13 residues, from the cysteine through the phenylalanine. CDR3 DNA is the only sequence kept; it has 39 bases, read in frame from the first base. Cut back by 4 bases and 4 bases, the V and J ends lie 8 bases apart. The sequencing input was peripheral blood. This receptor was identified in a woman in her sixties with active or convalescent COVID-19. The chain employs TRBV5-1 and TRBJ1-4; tentative D gene TRBD1, with 6 bases matching. This receptor carries the CDR3 CASSEQGNEKLFF. The nucleotide sequence is TGCGCCAGCAGCGAACAGGGTAATGAAAAACTGTTTTTT.